These 2 T cell receptor beta chains originate from one sample sequenced in a study of T cell responses to AZD1222 COVID-19 vaccine. The assay was immunoSEQ multiplex PCR, and TCRdb's table has in-frame clones only and misses some. The sample records about 91,000 clones, 92% being singletons. This sample comprised peripheral blood, obtained 28 days after the second AZD1222 dose. These receptors originate from an adult who received the AZD1222 COVID-19 vaccine.

The chain joins TRBV12-3 or TRBV12-4 to TRBJ1-2; unclear D gene. V lost 5 bases to trimming and J lost 3 bases, with 7 bases between them. The CDR3 spans 12 residues. CDR3 sequence: CASSADYYGYTF. The CDR3, as DNA: TGTGCCAGCAGTGCGGACTACTATGGCTACACCTTC.

The chain has TRBV4-1 and TRBJ2-1, with D perhaps TRBD2 (7 bases). Germline CDR1 reads MGHRA; CDR2 reads YSYEKL. The CDR3 spans 16 residues. The V gene lost 4 bases and the J gene lost 2 bases, with 15 bases spanning the gap. The CDR3 region is CASSPSREGAYNEQFF. The CDR3 DNA follows: TGCGCCAGCAGCCCTAGTAGGGAGGGGGCCTACAATGAGCAGTTCTTC.